The present T cell receptor (beta chain) was sequenced within a study of blood T cell repertoires in COVID-19. V was trimmed by 5 bases and J by 0 bases, leaving 14 bases between them. This CDR3 spans 15 amino acids. Per germline, CDR1 MNHEY and CDR2 SMNVEV (reference sequence). Clones were sequenced by immunoSEQ multiplex PCR, and TCRdb holds only the in-frame ones, with some missing. The sample contains about 160,000 clones, more than 75% of which appear only once. The sequence derives from a man aged 35-49 years with acute or convalescent COVID-19. Input material: peripheral blood. The rearrangement links TRBV27 to TRBJ2-7, with a possible D match to TRBD1 (6 bases). The CDR3: CASSPIDRSSYEQYF. CDR3 nucleotide sequence: TGTGCCAGCAGTCCAATAGACAGGAGCTCCTACGAGCAGTACTTC.